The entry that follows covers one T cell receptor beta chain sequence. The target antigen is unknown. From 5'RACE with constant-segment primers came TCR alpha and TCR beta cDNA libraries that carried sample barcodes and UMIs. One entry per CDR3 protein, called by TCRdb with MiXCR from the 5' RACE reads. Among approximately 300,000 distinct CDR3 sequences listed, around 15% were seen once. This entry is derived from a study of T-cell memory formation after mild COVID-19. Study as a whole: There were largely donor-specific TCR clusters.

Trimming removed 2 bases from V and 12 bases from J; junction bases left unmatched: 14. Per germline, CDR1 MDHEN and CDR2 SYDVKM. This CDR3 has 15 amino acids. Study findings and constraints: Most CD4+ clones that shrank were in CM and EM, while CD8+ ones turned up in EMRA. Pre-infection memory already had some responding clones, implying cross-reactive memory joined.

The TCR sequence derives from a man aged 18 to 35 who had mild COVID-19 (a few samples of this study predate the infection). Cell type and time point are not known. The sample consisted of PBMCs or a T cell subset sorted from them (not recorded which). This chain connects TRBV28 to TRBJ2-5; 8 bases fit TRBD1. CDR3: CASSLPDRVARKEYF. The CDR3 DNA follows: TGTGCCAGCAGTTTACCGGACAGGGTGGCGCGCAAGGAGTACTTC.